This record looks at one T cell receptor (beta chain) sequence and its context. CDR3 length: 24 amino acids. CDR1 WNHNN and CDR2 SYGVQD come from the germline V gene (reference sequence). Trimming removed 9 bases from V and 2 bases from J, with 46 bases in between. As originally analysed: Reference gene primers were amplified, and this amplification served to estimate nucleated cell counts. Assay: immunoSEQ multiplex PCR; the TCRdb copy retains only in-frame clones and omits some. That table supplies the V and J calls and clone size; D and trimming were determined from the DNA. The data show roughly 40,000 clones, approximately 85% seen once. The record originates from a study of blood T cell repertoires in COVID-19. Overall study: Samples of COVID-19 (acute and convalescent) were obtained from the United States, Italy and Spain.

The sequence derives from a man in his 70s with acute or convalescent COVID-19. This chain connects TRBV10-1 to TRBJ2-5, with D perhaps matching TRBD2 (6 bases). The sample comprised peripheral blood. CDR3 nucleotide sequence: TGCGCCAGTCGAGTCGGGCAAACTACCGACGGCCGGGTAGTTCTAGCGTTCCCGCAAGAGACCCAGTACTTC. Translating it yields CASRVGQTTDGRVVLAFPQETQYF.